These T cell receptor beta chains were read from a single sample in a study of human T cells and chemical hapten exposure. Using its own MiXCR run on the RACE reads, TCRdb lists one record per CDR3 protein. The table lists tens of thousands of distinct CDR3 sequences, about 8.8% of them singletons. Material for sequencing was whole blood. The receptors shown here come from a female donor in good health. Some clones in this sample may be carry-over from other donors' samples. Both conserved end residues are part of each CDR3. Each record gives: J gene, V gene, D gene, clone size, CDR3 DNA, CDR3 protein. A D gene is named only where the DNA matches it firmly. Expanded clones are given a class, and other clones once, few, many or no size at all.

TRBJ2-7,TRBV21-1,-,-,TGTGCCAGCAGCGGGGACAGTTGTGAGTACTTC,CASSGDSCEYF
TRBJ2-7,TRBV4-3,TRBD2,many,TGCGCCAGCAGCCTTAATGCCGGGACTAGCGTCGAGCAGTACTTC,CASSLNAGTSVEQYF
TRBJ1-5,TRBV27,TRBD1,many,TGTGCCAGCTCTAAACAGGGGGACCAGCCCCAGCATTTT,CASSKQGDQPQHF
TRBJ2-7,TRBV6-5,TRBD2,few,TGTGCCAGCAGTTACGAACCTAGACTAGCGGGAGCTGGCAACGAGCAGTACTTC,CASSYEPRLAGAGNEQYF
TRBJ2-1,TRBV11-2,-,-,TGTGCCAGCAGCTTAGATAGATACAATGAGCAGTTCTTC,CASSLDRYNEQFF
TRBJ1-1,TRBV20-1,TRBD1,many,TGCAGTGCTAGACCCGCGGACAGGGCGAACACTGAAGCTTTCTTT,CSARPADRANTEAFF
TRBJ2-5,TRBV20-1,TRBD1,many,TGCAGTGCTAGAGATAAGGGACAGGGTTCGGAGACCCAGTACTTC,CSARDKGQGSETQYF
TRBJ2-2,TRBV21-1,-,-,TGTGTCAGGATATACACCGGGGAGCTGTTTTTT,CVRIYTGELFF
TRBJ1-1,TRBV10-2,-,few,TGCGCCAGCAGTGAGTCGGCAGGCCCTACTGAAGCTTTCTTT,CASSESAGPTEAFF
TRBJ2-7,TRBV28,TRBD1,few,TGTGCCACAAAAGTTCCTGGGACAGGGTTCCAGGAGCAGTACTTC,CATKVPGTGFQEQYF
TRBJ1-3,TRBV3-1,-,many,TGTGCCAGCAGCGCAGGTGTCTCTGGAAACACCATATATTTT,CASSAGVSGNTIYF
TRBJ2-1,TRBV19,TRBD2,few,TGTGCCAGTAGTATCTTTTTTGCGACCGGGACTAGCGGGAGGGCAGGCGATGAGCAGTTCTTC,CASSIFFATGTSGRAGDEQFF
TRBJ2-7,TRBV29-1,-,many,TGCAGCGTTGTTGGGGGGGCGTCCTACGAGCAGTACTTC,CSVVGGASYEQYF
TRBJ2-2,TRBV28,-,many,TGTGCCAGCAGTCCTTATGGCAGGGTTGGAACCGGGGAGCTGTTTTTT,CASSPYGRVGTGELFF
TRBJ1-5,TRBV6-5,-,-,TGTGCCAGCAGTTACTCGCCCCTAGGATCTCAGCATTTT,CASSYSPLGSQHF
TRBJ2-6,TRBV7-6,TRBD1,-,TGTGCCAGCAGCTCTCAATACAGGGGAGGGGCCAACGTCCTGACTTTC,CASSSQYRGGANVLTF
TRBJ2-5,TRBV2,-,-,TGTGCCAGCAGTGATGCTAGGCTACAAGAGACCCAGTACTTC,CASSDARLQETQYF
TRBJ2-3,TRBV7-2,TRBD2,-,TGTGCCAGCAGCTTAGTTACTAGCGGCACAGATACGCAGTATTTT,CASSLVTSGTDTQYF
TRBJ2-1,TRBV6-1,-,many,TGTGCCAGCAGTAGAGGGGAGCACAATGAGCAGTTCTTC,CASSRGEHNEQFF
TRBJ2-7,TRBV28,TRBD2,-,TGTGCCGGCAGGCACGGACTAGCCTACGAGCAGTACTTC,CAGRHGLAYEQYF
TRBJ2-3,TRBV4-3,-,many,TGCGCCAGCAGCCAGGGACGACGAAGAGGACTATCTAGCACAGATACGCAGTATTTT,CASSQGRRRGLSSTDTQYF
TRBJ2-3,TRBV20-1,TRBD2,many,TGCAGTGCTGATTTACTAGCGGCTAGCACAGATACGCAGTATTTT,CSADLLAASTDTQYF
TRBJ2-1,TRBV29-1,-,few,TGCAGCGCCAAAAGGACTTCCTTCTACAATGTGCAGTTCTTC,CSAKRTSFYNVQFF
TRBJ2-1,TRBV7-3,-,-,TGTGCCAGCAGCCAACGGGTAGCCACCTACAATGAGAAGTTCTTC,CASSQRVATYNEKFF
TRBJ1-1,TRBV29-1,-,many,TGCAGCGTTGATACTGGGGAGACTGAAGCTTTCTTT,CSVDTGETEAFF
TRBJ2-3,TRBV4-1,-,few,TGCGCCAGCAGCCAAGTAATTGGTCAGGGCACAGATACGCAGTATTTT,CASSQVIGQGTDTQYF
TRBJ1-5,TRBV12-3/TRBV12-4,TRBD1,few,TGTGCCAGCAGAGGGACAGGTTCAGGGCCCCAGCATTTT,CASRGTGSGPQHF
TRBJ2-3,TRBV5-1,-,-,TGCGCCAGCAGCTTGAGGCACAGCGTTACTAGCACAGATACGCAGTATTTT,CASSLRHSVTSTDTQYF
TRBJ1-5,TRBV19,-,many,TGTGCCAGTAGTACATTGCAGCCCCAGCATTTT,CASSTLQPQHF
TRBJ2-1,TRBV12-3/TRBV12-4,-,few,TGTGCCAGCAGTTTAGCTGCTGACTCCGGCAATGAGCAGTTCTTC,CASSLAADSGNEQFF
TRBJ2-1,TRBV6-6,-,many,TGTGCCAGCAGTCCAGCGGCTAGCTGGGTTTCCTACAATGAGCAGTTCTTC,CASSPAASWVSYNEQFF
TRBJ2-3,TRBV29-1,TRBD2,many,TGCAGCGTTGAAGATCTGCGGGAGGGCACAGATACGCAGTATTTT,CSVEDLREGTDTQYF
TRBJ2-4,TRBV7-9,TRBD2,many,TGTGCCAGCAGCTTAGCGCGGGCAGGGAGGGACATTCAGTACTTC,CASSLARAGRDIQYF
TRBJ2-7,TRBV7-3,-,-,TGTGCCAGCAGCCCTGGACGGGGGAGAGAGCAGTACTTC,CASSPGRGREQYF
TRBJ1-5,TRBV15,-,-,TGTGCCACCAGCAGAGTGGAAGGGGCTCAGCCCCAGCAATTT,CATSRVEGAQPQQF
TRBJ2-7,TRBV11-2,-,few,TGTGCCAGCAGCTTGACATATTACGAGCAGTACTTC,CASSLTYYEQYF
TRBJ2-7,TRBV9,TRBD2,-,TGTGCCAGCAGCCCAGTAGCGGGAGGCCACGAGCAGTACTTC,CASSPVAGGHEQYF
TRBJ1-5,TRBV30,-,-,TGTGCCTGGAGTCCCCGCGGAAATCAGCCCCAGCATTTT,CAWSPRGNQPQHF
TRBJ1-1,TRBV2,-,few,TGTGCCAGCATCGAGGGACACGGCGTAAGCACTGAAGCTTTCTTT,CASIEGHGVSTEAFF
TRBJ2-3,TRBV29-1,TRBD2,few,TGCAGCGTTCCAAGTGTGGTAGCGGGAGTATGGAGCACAGATACGCAGTATTTT,CSVPSVVAGVWSTDTQYF
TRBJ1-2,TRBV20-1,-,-,TGCAGTGCTAGAGAGGTTTCTAACTATGGCTACACCTTC,CSAREVSNYGYTF